A selection of T cell receptor beta chains follows, all from one sample in a study of CD8 T cells in ankylosing spondylitis. Via MiXCR, TCRdb re-called the 5' RACE reads, giving one row per CDR3 protein. The sample has about 390,000 distinct CDR3 sequences, 20% to 25% seen once; the top ten hold about 16%. The sequenced material came from blood, either unsorted or a sorted T cell fraction (not recorded which). The receptors derive from a male donor with ankylosing spondylitis. The CDR3 runs from the conserved cysteine through the conserved F or W. Fields, in order: J gene, V gene, clone size, D gene, CDR3 DNA, CDR3 protein. The D gene is left open where the match is weak. Clone size is not always given. Where it is, it says once, few, many or a class for expanded clones.

TRBJ1-2,TRBV12-3/TRBV12-4,.,.,TGTGCCAGCAGTTTAGTGCAGGGGTATGGCTACACCTTC,CASSLVQGYGYTF
TRBJ2-7,TRBV10-3,.,TRBD2,TGTGCCATCAGTGAACGGAGCGGGAGTGACGAGCAGTACTTC,CAISERSGSDEQYF
TRBJ2-7,TRBV28,.,.,TGTGCCAGCACGGGGAGTGACTTTTTCGAGCAGTACTTC,CASTGSDFFEQYF
TRBJ1-1,TRBV18,.,TRBD1,TGTGCCAGCTCACCGGGGCTGGGCGGGACAGGGGAACCAGCTTTCTTT,CASSPGLGGTGEPAFF
TRBJ2-1,TRBV5-1,few,.,TGCGCCAGCAGCCCGGGACTTGGCTCCTACAATGAGCAGTTCTTC,CASSPGLGSYNEQFF
TRBJ1-1,TRBV10-2,few,.,TGCGCCACCCGGCCCTCCGGGAGGAACACTGAAGCTTTCTTT,CATRPSGRNTEAFF
TRBJ2-1,TRBV7-3,.,TRBD2,TGTGCCAGCAGCTTAATAGCGGGAGGGCCAGGCAATGAGCAGTTCTTC,CASSLIAGGPGNEQFF
TRBJ2-7,TRBV6-2/TRBV6-3,few,TRBD2,TGTGCCAGCAGTTATTTCTCACTAGCGGTTACCTACGAGCAGTACTTC,CASSYFSLAVTYEQYF
TRBJ2-1,TRBV3-1,few,.,TGTGCCAGCAGCCAAGCCCCTCCCTCCTACAATGAGCAGTTCTTC,CASSQAPPSYNEQFF
TRBJ2-1,TRBV29-1,many,TRBD2,TGCAGCGTTGAACCGGGACTAGCGTACAATGAGCAGTTCTTC,CSVEPGLAYNEQFF
TRBJ2-7,TRBV5-7,many,.,TGTGCCAGCAGCTCTCACTATTACGAGCAGTACTTC,CASSSHYYEQYF
TRBJ2-5,TRBV5-1,.,TRBD2,TGCGCCAGCAGCTTGGAGGGGACTAGCGGGAGAGAGACCCAGTACTTC,CASSLEGTSGRETQYF
TRBJ2-5,TRBV11-2,many,TRBD1,TGTGCCAGCAGCTTCTCTGGGACAGGGGCAGAGACCCAGTACTTC,CASSFSGTGAETQYF
TRBJ2-5,TRBV9,.,TRBD1,TGTGCCAGCAGCGTCCGACAGGGTCAGGGTGAGACCCAGTACTTC,CASSVRQGQGETQYF
TRBJ1-3,TRBV29-1,.,TRBD1,TGCAGCGTTGGACAGGGTGGCACCATATATTTT,CSVGQGGTIYF
TRBJ2-6,TRBV19,.,.,TGTGCCAGTAGTATCATGAGCTCTGGGGCCAACGTCCTGACTTTC,CASSIMSSGANVLTF
TRBJ1-5,TRBV7-6,.,.,TGTGCCAGCAGGATTCTCGCGGGCGCCAGCAATCAGCCCCAGCATTTT,CASRILAGASNQPQHF
TRBJ2-2,TRBV27,once,.,TGTGCCAGCAGCCCCCCCGTAGAGCCCGGGGAGCTGTTTTTT,CASSPPVEPGELFF
TRBJ2-1,TRBV27,many,.,TGTGCCAGCAGGTCGAGAGGGAGCTCCTACAATGAGCAGTTCTTC,CASRSRGSSYNEQFF
TRBJ2-7,TRBV5-1,.,.,TGCGCCAGCAGCTTGGCTCTGTCGCGGACGGCCTACGAGCAGTACTTC,CASSLALSRTAYEQYF
TRBJ2-7,TRBV29-1,.,TRBD1,TGCAGCGTTGATGCTTCCGGGACAGGGGAGGGCGAGCAGTACTTC,CSVDASGTGEGEQYF
TRBJ2-5,TRBV6-1,few,TRBD1,TGTGCCAGCAGTCCCGGGACAGGGTTCCCCATCCAAGAGACCCAGTACTTC,CASSPGTGFPIQETQYF
TRBJ2-7,TRBV6-2/TRBV6-3,.,TRBD1,TGTGCCAGCACCCCCTCAGGGGGCTCGTACGAGCAGTACTTC,CASTPSGGSYEQYF
TRBJ2-7,TRBV10-3,.,.,TGTGCCATCAGTGAGCCCACGGGGACCTACGAGCTGTACTTC,CAISEPTGTYELYF
TRBJ1-5,TRBV20-1,.,TRBD1,TGCAGTGCCATGACGCCCGGGACAGGGGTCGATCAGCCCCAGCATTTT,CSAMTPGTGVDQPQHF
TRBJ2-7,TRBV20-1,.,TRBD2,TGCAGTGCTAGAGGGGACTATCACTACGAGCAGTACTTC,CSARGDYHYEQYF
TRBJ2-3,TRBV28,.,.,TGTGCCAGCGGCAGTAACACAGATACGCAGTATTTT,CASGSNTDTQYF